Detailed here is one T cell receptor (beta chain). No antigen is known for it. No base qualities exist here, and no much larger clone lies one base off it. RNA was extracted using the RNeasy kit, and roughly 0.45 to 1 microgram was reverse transcribed with random hexamers. The immunoSEQ multiplex PCR assay, covering 54 Vbeta and 13 Jbeta segments, was used to amplify TCR beta CDR3 regions. To correct PCR amplification bias, a synthetic template baseline was used for both primer optimization and computational correction. Processing in the source paper ran as follows. Reads were assigned to V, D and J genes according to IMGT and analyzed in immunoSEQ Analyzer, with only productive sequences retained. Clonality was calculated as one minus the Shannon entropy normalized by log2 of the number of productive unique sequences. For each patient and control, public and private clones were evaluated among the 100 most prevalent clones. Clones were defined as Susac-specific when absent from the healthy and MS cohorts, from over 950 published viral clones and from other ImmuneACCESS disease sequences. TCRdb redid the processing of the public reads, applying fastp at Q25 and MiXCR, and retained in-frame beta chains. Rows are unified per CDR3 protein, each entry keeping the most common DNA and genes. The V and J calls reflect TCRdb's pipeline rather than the authors' work. Across this sample there are around 130,000 distinct CDR3 sequences, with around 96% seen only once. Clones ranked in the top ten supply over 0.1% of the sample.

This specimen belongs to a study of CD8 T cells in Susac syndrome (dated by TCRdb to the late 2010s). Background for the entire study: The study used repertoire sequencing to test whether antigen drove CD8+ T cell activation and differentiation in Susac syndrome.

What the authors observed across the whole study: The study acknowledged that relatively few individuals were included in the TCR sequencing and HLA analysis.

Peripheral blood CD8+ and CD4+ T cells from healthy donors, Susac syndrome patients and multiple sclerosis patients were profiled by high-throughput TCR beta sequencing. The multiple sclerosis controls were treatment-naive patients who had stable or active relapsing-remitting disease and met the revised McDonald criteria. CD8+ TEMRA cells were enriched by FACS, while bulk CD8+ and CD4+ T cells were purified by magnetic negative isolation. Blood was drawn into EDTA tubes, processed within 24 hours, and PBMCs were isolated by density gradient centrifugation. PBMCs intended for TCR sequencing were cryopreserved in liquid nitrogen and were subsequently thawed in a 37 degrees C water bath. A purity of at least 90% was achieved for sorted or isolated CD4+, CD8+ and CD8+ TEMRA cells. Source material: CD4+ T cells from PBMCs. This clonotype originated in a human donor with multiple sclerosis.

The DNA sequence reads TGTGCCAGCAGCTTAGGCAGACGGGACAGGGCAAGCACAGATACGCAGTATTTT. The resulting protein is CASSLGRRDRASTDTQYF. The sequence is built from TRBV7-2 and TRBJ2-3, and 9 bases in between align with TRBD1. The germline V gene specifies SGHTA as CDR1 and FQGNSA as CDR2. The germline V and J ends show losses of 1 base and 0 bases respectively, and no gene match explains 8 bases of the junction. The CDR3 runs 18 amino acids, cysteine and phenylalanine included. Only the CDR3 DNA is retained, 54 bases long and in frame from the first base.